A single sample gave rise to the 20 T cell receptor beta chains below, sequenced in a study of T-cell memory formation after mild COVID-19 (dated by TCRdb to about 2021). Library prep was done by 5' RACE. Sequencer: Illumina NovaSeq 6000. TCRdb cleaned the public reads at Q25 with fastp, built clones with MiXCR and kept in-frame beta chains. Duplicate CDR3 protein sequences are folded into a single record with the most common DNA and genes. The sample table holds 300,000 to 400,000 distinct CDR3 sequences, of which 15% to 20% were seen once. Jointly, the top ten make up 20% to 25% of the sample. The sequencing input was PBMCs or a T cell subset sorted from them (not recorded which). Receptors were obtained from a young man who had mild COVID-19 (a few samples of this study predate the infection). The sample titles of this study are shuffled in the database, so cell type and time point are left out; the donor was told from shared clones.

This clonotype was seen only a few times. The CDR3 DNA sequence: TGTGCCAGCAGCGAACGCAGGGGGCCCGAGCAGTACGTC. Translating it yields CASSERRGPEQYV. V gene TRBV6-2 or TRBV6-3 combines with J gene TRBJ2-7; 8 bases are shared with TRBD1. CDR3 size: 13 residues. Germline V gene sequence: CDR1 MNHEY, CDR2 SVGEGT. The J segment lost 6 bases and the V segment lost 6 bases, leaving 7 bases of the junction unmatched.

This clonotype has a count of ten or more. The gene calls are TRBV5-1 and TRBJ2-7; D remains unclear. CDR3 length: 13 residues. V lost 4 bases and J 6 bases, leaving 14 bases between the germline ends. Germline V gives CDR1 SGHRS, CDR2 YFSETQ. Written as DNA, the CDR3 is TGCGCCAGCAGCCCACCCCAAGGGCCCGAGCAGTACGTC. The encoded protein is CASSPPQGPEQYV.

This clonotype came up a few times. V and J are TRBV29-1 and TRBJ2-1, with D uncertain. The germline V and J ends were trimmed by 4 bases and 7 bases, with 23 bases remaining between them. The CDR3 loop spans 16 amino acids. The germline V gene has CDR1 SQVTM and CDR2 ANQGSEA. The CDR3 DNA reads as TGCAGCGTTGCTGGATCTCCCGTGTTGTTCGCGAATGAGCAGTTCTTC. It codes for CSVAGSPVLFANEQFF.

This CDR3 is CASSLEHWGSTDTQYF. For the CDR3, the DNA is TGTGCCAGCAGCTTGGAGCATTGGGGAAGCACAGATACGCAGTATTTT. The chain is built from TRBV5-6 and TRBJ2-3; D not certain. The CDR3 sequence is 16 residues long. Trimming removed 0 bases from V and 0 bases from J, with 11 bases in between. CDR1 and CDR2 from the germline V gene are SGHDT and YYEEEE.

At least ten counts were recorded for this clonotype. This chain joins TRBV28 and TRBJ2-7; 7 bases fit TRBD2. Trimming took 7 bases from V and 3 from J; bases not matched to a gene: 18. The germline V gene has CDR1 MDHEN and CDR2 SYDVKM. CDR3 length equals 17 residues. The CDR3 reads CASNAGGWAPPFYEQYV. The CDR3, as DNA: TGTGCCAGCAACGCCGGGGGGTGGGCACCGCCATTCTACGAGCAGTACGTC.

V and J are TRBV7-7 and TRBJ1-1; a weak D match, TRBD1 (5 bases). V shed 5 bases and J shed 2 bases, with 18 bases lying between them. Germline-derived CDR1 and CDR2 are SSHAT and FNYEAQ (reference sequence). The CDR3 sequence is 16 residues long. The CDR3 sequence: CASSGAAGTLNTEAFF. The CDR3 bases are TGTGCCAGCAGCGGGGCCGCCGGGACCCTAAACACTGAAGCTTTCTTT.

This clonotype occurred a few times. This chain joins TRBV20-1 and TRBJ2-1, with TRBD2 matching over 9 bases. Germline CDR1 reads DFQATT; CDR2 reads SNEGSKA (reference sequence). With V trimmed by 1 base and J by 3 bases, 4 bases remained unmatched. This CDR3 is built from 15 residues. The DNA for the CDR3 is TGCAGTGCTAGAGGAACAGCGGGGGGCTACAATGAGCAGTTCTTC. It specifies CSARGTAGGYNEQFF.

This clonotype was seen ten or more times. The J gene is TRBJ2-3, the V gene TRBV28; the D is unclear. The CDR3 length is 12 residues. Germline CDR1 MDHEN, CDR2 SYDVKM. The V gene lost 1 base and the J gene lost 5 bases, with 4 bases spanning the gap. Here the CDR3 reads CASSLFQDTQYF. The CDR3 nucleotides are TGTGCCAGCAGTTTATTCCAAGATACGCAGTATTTT.

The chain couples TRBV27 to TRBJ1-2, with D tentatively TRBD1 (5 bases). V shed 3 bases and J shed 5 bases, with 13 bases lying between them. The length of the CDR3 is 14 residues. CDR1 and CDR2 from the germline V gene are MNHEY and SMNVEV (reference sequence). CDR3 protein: CASSFFVRGYGYTF. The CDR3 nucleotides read TGTGCCAGCAGTTTTTTCGTACGGGGGTATGGCTACACCTTC.

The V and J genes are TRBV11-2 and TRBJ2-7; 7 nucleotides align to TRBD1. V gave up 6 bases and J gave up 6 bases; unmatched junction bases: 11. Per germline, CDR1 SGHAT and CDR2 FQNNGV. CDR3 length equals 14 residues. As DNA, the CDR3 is TGTGCCAGCAGTCCTACGGACAGGTTGGGCGAGCAGTACGTC. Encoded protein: CASSPTDRLGEQYV.

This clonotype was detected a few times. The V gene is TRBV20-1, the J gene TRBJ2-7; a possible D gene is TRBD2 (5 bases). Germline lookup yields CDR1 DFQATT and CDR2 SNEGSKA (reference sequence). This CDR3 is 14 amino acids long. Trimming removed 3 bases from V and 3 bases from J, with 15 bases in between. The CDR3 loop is CSARAIGNFYEQYV. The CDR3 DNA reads TGCAGTGCTAGGGCTATCGGGAACTTCTACGAGCAGTACGTC.

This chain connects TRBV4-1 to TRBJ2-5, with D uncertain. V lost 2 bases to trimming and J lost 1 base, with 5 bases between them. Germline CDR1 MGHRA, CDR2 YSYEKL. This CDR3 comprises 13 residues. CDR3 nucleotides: TGCGCCAGCAGCCAAAAGGGCCAAGAGACCCAGTACTTC. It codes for CASSQKGQETQYF.

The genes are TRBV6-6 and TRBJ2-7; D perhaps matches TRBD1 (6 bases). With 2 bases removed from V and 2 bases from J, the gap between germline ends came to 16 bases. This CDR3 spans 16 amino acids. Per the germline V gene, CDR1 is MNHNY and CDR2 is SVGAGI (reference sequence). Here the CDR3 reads CASSYNGQILTYEQYF. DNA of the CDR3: TGTGCCAGCAGTTACAACGGACAGATTCTTACCTACGAGCAGTACTTC.

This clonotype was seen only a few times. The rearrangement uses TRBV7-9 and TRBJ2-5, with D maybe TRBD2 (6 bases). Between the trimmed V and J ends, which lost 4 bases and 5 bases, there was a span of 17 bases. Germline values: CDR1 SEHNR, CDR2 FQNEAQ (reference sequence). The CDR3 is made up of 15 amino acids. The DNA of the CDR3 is TGTGCCAGCAGCTCCACTCGGGCCAGCGGGGAGACCCAGTACTTC. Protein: CASSSTRASGETQYF.

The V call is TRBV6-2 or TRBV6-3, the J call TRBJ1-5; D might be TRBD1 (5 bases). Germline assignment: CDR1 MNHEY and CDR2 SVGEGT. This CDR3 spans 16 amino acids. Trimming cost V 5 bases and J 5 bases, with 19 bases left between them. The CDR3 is CASSPGRSLRDQPQHF. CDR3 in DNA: TGTGCCAGCAGTCCAGGGCGCAGTTTAAGGGATCAGCCCCAGCATTTT.

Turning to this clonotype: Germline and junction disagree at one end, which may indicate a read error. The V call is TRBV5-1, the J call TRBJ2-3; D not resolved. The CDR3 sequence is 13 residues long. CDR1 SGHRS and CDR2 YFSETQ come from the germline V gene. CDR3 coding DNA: TGCGCCAGCAGCTTGACGTGGTCAGATACGAAGTATTTT. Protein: CASSLTWSDTKYF.

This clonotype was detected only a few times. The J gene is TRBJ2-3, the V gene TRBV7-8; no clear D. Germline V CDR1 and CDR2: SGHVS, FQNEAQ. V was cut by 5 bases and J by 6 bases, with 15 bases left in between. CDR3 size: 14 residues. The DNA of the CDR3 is TGTGCCAGCAGCCTAGTATTTCGGTGGGATACGCAGTATTTT. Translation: CASSLVFRWDTQYF. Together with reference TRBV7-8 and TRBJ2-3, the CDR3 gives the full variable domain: GAGVSQSPRYKVAKRGQDVALRCDPISGHVSLFWYQQALGQGPEFLTYFQNEAQLDKSGLPSDRFFAERPEGSVSTLKIQRTQQEDSAVYLCASSLVFRWDTQYFGPGTRLTVL.

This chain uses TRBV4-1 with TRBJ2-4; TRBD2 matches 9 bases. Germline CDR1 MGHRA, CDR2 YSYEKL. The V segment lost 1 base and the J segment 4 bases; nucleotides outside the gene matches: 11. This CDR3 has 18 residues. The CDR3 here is CASSQGRAGGRGKNIQYF. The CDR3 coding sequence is TGCGCCAGCAGCCAAGGCAGAGCGGGGGGCAGGGGGAAAAACATTCAGTACTTC.

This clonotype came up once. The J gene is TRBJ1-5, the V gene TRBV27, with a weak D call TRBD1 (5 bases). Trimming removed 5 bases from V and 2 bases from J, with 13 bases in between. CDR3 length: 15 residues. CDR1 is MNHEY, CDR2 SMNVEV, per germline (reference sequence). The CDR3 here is CASSPGSGGNQPQHF. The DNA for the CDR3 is TGTGCCAGCAGTCCGGGGTCGGGGGGCAATCAGCCCCAGCATTTT.

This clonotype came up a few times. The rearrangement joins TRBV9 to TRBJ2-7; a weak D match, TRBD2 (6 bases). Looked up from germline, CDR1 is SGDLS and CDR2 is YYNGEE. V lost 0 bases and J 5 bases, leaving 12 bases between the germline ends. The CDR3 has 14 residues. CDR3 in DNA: TGTGCCAGCAGCGTAGGGGGTAGGAGGGACGAGCAGTACTTC. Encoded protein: CASSVGGRRDEQYF. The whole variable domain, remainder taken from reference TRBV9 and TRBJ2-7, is DSGVTQTPKHLITATGQRVTLRCSPRSGDLSVYWYQQSLDQGLQFLIQYYNGEERAKGNILERFSAQQFPDLHSELNLSSLELGDSALYFCASSVGGRRDEQYFGPGTRLTVT.